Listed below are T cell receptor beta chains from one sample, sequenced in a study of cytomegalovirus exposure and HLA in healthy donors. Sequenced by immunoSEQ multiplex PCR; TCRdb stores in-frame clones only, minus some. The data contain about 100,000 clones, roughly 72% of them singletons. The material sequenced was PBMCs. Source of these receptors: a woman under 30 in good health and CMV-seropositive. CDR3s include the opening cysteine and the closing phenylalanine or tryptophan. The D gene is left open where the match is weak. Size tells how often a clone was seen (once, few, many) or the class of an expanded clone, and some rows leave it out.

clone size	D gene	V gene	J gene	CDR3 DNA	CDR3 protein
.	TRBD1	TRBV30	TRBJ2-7	TGTGCCTGGAGTGCCCCGGGACAGGGCTACGAGCAGTACTTC	CAWSAPGQGYEQYF
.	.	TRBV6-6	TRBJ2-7	TGTGCCAGCAGTTACAGCGGGGAGCAGTACTTC	CASSYSGEQYF
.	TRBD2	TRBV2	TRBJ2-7	TGTGCCAGCAGCGCCACTAGCGGGGGACCCTACGAGCAGTACTTC	CASSATSGGPYEQYF
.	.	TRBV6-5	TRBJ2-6	TGTGCCAGCAGGGTCACGGGTGGGGCCAACGTCCTGACTTTC	CASRVTGGANVLTF
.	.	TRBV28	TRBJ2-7	TGTGCCAGCAGTCCCCCGGTCCCCTACGAGCAGTACTTC	CASSPPVPYEQYF
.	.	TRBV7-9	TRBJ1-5	TGTGCCAGCAGCTTATCGCTTGGGGAGTGGGATCAGCCCCAGCATTTT	CASSLSLGEWDQPQHF
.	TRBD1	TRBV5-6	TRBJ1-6	TGTGCCAGCAGCAGGGGACAGGGTAGTTCACCCCTCCACTTT	CASSRGQGSSPLHF
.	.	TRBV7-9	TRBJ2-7	TGTGCCAGCAGCTTCGCGGTTGGCGAGCAGTACTTC	CASSFAVGEQYF
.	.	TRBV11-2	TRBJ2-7	TGTGCCAGCAGCGCTCGGCGGTACGAGCAGTACTTC	CASSARRYEQYF
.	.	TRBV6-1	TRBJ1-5	TGTGCCAGCAGGAGCGGGACGGCGATGGTCCAGCCCCAGCATTTT	CASRSGTAMVQPQHF
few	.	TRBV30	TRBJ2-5	TGTGCCTGGAGTCCGAGCCAAGAGACCCAGTACTTC	CAWSPSQETQYF
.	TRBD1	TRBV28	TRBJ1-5	TGTGCCAGCAGGAGCCGGGACAGGGTTATGGGCAATCAGCCCCAGCATTTT	CASRSRDRVMGNQPQHF
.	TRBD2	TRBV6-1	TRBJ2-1	TGTGCCAGCAAGTCGGGACTAGCGGACTACAATGAGCAGTTCTTC	CASKSGLADYNEQFF
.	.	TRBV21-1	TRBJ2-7	TGTGCCAGCAGCCGGACTAGTCCCTTTTACGAGCAGTACTTC	CASSRTSPFYEQYF
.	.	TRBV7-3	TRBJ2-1	TGTGCCAGCAGCTTACTCGGGAGCTCCTACAATGAGCAGTTCTTC	CASSLLGSSYNEQFF
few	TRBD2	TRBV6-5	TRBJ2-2	TGTGCCAGCAGTCCGGGACTAGCGAATACCGGGGAGCTGTTTTTT	CASSPGLANTGELFF
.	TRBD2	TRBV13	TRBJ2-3	TGTGCCAGCAGCTTACGCCTAGCGGGGCCCACAGATACGCAGTATTTT	CASSLRLAGPTDTQYF
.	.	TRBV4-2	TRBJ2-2	TGTGCCAGCAGCCAAGGATTAGTAGGGGAAACCGGGGAGCTGTTTTTT	CASSQGLVGETGELFF
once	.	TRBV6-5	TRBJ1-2	TGTGCCAGCAGTTTCCGGGGGGAAATATCGTACTATGGCTACACCTTC	CASSFRGEISYYGYTF
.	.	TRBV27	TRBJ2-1	TGTGCCAGCAGTTTAGCAGGTCCCTATGAGCAGTTCTTC	CASSLAGPYEQFF
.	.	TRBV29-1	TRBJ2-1	TGCAGCGTTGAATGGTCAATGGGAGGTCGGTACAATGAGCAGTTCTTC	CSVEWSMGGRYNEQFF
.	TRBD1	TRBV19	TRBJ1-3	TGTGCCAGTAGATCAACAGGGGCTGGAAACACCATATATTTT	CASRSTGAGNTIYF
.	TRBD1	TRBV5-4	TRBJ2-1	TGTGCCAGCAGCTGGGGACAGGGTACGATCGGCCGCAATGAGCAGTTCTTC	CASSWGQGTIGRNEQFF
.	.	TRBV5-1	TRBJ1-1	TGCGCCAGCAGCTTGCCTTCCACTGAAGCTTTCTTT	CASSLPSTEAFF
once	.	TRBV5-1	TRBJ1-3	TGCGCCAGCAGACTGACAGACCCCAAATCTGGAAACACCATATATTTT	CASRLTDPKSGNTIYF
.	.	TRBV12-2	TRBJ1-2	TGTGCAAGTCGCTTAGTAGGGCGCGGGGGACTTAACTATGGCTACACCTTC	CASRLVGRGGLNYGYTF
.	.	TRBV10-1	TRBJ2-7	TGCGCCAGCAGTGAATCGAGCCTCGGGACACAGTACTTC	CASSESSLGTQYF
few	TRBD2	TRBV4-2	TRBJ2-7	TGTGCCAGCAGCCAAGATACTAGCGGCTCCTACGAGCAGTACTTC	CASSQDTSGSYEQYF
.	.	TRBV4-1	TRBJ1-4	TGCGCCAGCAGCCAAGGGACAGTTCTTAATGAAAAACTGTTTTTT	CASSQGTVLNEKLFF
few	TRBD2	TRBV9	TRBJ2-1	TGTGCCAGCAGCGTAGGGGGACTAGCGGGACTCAATGAGCAGTTCTTC	CASSVGGLAGLNEQFF
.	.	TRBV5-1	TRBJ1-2	TGCGCCAGCAGCGCGGACAGTGGCTACACCTTC	CASSADSGYTF
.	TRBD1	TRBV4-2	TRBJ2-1	TGTGCCAGCAGCCAAGAAGGGACAGGGGGCGGGAATGAGCAGTTCTTC	CASSQEGTGGGNEQFF
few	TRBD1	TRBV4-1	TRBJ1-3	TGCGCCAGCAGCCAGACCCAGGGGGCCCTCTCTGGAAACACCATATATTTT	CASSQTQGALSGNTIYF
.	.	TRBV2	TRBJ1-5	TGTGCCAGCAGTACTGGCAATCAGCCCCAGCATTTT	CASSTGNQPQHF
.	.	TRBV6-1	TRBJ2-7	TGTGCCAGCAGTGAAGCGATAGGGCTAGCAATAGTCAACGAGCAGTACTTC	CASSEAIGLAIVNEQYF
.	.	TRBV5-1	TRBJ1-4	TGCGCCAGCAGCTTGGCCTTGACAGCGAATGAAAAACTGTTTTTT	CASSLALTANEKLFF
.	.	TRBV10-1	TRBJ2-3	TGCGCCAGCAGCGGGGACAACTACACAGATACGCAGTATTTT	CASSGDNYTDTQYF
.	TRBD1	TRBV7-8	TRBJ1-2	TGTGCCAGCAGCGCCCAGGGGGCCCGATATGGCTACACCTTC	CASSAQGARYGYTF
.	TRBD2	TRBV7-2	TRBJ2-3	TGTGCCAGCAGCCAAGCGGGAGCGGACACAGATACGCAGTATTTT	CASSQAGADTDTQYF
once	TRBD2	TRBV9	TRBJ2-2	TGTGCCAGCAGCGAGGGACTAGATACCGGGGAGCTGTTTTTT	CASSEGLDTGELFF
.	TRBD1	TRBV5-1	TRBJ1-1	TGCGCCAGCCTGTTCAGGGGGGAAGCTTTCTTT	CASLFRGEAFF
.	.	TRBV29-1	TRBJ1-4	TGCAGCGTTGGACTCCTCATTAATGAAAAACTGTTTTTT	CSVGLLINEKLFF
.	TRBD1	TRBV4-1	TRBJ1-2	TGCGCCAGCAGCCAGGGACAGGGGATTACTAACTATGGCTACACCTTC	CASSQGQGITNYGYTF
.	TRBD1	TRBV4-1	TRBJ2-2	TGCGCCAGCAGCCAAGTAGGACAGGGAGGCGCCGGGGAGCTGTTTTTT	CASSQVGQGGAGELFF
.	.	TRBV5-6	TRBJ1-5	TGTGCCAGCAGCGGACAGAATAGCAATCAGCCCCAGCATTTT	CASSGQNSNQPQHF
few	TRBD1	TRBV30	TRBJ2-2	TGTGCCTGGACCAGGGGGCTGGACACCGGGGAGCTGTTTTTT	CAWTRGLDTGELFF
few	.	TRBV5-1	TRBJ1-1	TGCGCCAGCACCTCGACGGGAATGAACACTGAAGCTTTCTTT	CASTSTGMNTEAFF